The clone carrying this TCR beta chain was seen a few times. The antigen is unknown. The data originate from a study of T cells in Graves' hyperthyroidism and ophthalmopathy. CDR3 length: 19 amino acids. The germline V gene has CDR1 SGHVS and CDR2 FQNEAQ. V lost 1 base, J lost 3 bases, and 17 bases stayed unmatched. Regions amplified from RNA transcripts were the TCR beta CDR3 regions. In the first-round RT-PCR of the TCR CDR3, the HTBI primer set was used. Each CDR3 protein gets one entry after TCRdb re-called the multiplex PCR reads with MiXCR. This sample has around 600,000 distinct CDR3 sequences; over 40% occur once, and the top ten carry less than 9.5%. General study points: Before onset, ophthalmopathy was predicted by the model a median about six months earlier.

The clonotype originates from an adult man with Graves' disease, either hyperthyroidism or ophthalmopathy (not recorded which). Sequencing used peripheral blood or thyroid tissue (not recorded which). The chain joins TRBV7-8 to TRBJ1-2; 7 bases are a match to TRBD1. The CDR3 DNA is TGTGCCAGCAGCTTAGTCCGGGACAGTGACACCACCCTTGACTATGGCTACACCTTC. Its translation is CASSLVRDSDTTLDYGYTF.